The rows below give T cell receptor beta chains drawn from one sample of a study of blood T cell repertoires in COVID-19. Using immunoSEQ multiplex PCR, the repertoire was profiled, and TCRdb retains in-frame clones only, with some absent. Of about 300,000 clones listed, roughly 91% are singletons. What was sequenced was peripheral blood. The receptors were sampled from a woman aged 25 to 39 with COVID-19, enrolled during active disease. Each CDR3 is given with its conserved first and last residue. A D gene is named only where the DNA matches it firmly. Only part of the rows carry a size: once, few, many, or a class if the clone is expanded.

V	size	J	D	DNA	CDR3
TRBV6-1	.	TRBJ2-6	.	TGTGCCAGCAGTGAAGAGGAGGGTGGTGGGGCCAACGTCCTGACTTTC	CASSEEEGGGANVLTF
TRBV27	.	TRBJ1-2	TRBD1	TGTGCCAGCACCCCGAACAGGGGAGTTCATGGCTACACCTTC	CASTPNRGVHGYTF
TRBV7-8	once	TRBJ2-5	.	TGTGCCAGCAGCCCCCGGACGGGCCCAGGACTTGGGGCCCAGTACTTC	CASSPRTGPGLGAQYF
TRBV5-4	.	TRBJ2-3	.	TGTGCCAGCAGCTGGCGGACAGTAAGATCAGATACGCAGTATTTT	CASSWRTVRSDTQYF
TRBV5-1	.	TRBJ1-2	.	TGCGCCAGCAGCTTGTCGCATGGAGGACAGCCCCTGGGCTACACCTTC	CASSLSHGGQPLGYTF
TRBV10-3	.	TRBJ1-3	.	TGTGCCATCAGAAGTCACAGGGCTGGAAACACCATATATTTT	CAIRSHRAGNTIYF
TRBV5-1	.	TRBJ2-7	.	TGCGCCAGCAGCCAGGCGGAGGGCTACGAGCAGTACTTC	CASSQAEGYEQYF
TRBV4-1	.	TRBJ1-5	.	TGCGCCAGCAGCCTTTATTATAGCAATCAGCCCCAGCATTTT	CASSLYYSNQPQHF
TRBV6-1	once	TRBJ2-5	TRBD1	TGTGCTAGCAGTGACCTACGACAGGGCGGGGAGACCCAGTACTTC	CASSDLRQGGETQYF
TRBV18	.	TRBJ2-1	TRBD1	TGTGCCAGCTCAACCGGGACAGGGTACAATGAGCAGTTCTTC	CASSTGTGYNEQFF
TRBV6-6	.	TRBJ2-4	.	TGTGCCAGCAGGGGCCCCCGGGACACGATTCTCATTCAGTACTTC	CASRGPRDTILIQYF